One sample yielded the 16 T cell receptor beta chains listed below, sequenced in a study of blood T cells in healthy people across ages. PCR was performed a second time for about 6 to 11 cycles using a sample-barcoded 5' primer and a J-beta primer mix. Using its own MiXCR run on the 5' RACE reads, TCRdb lists one record per CDR3 protein. The repertoire consists of around 990,000 distinct CDR3 sequences, with almost 25% occurring once and the leading ten covering approximately 0.71%. This sample also belongs to another study, concerning T cells of mothers and their children.

The sample consisted of blood. These TCRs come from a girl aged 2-9 years in good health.

The rearrangement joins TRBV29-1 to TRBJ1-1; D is undetermined. V lost 7 bases and J lost 0, with 12 bases in between. Germline assignment: CDR1 SQVTM and CDR2 ANQGSEA. The CDR3 has 13 residues. CDR3 in DNA: TGCAGCGCCCACCAGCACCTGAACACTGAAGCTTTCTTT. Protein: CSAHQHLNTEAFF.

Only a few counts were recorded for this clonotype. The chain is built from TRBV29-1 and TRBJ1-2, with a weak D call TRBD1 (5 bases). The CDR3 is 12 amino acids. Germline V gene data show CDR1 as SQVTM and CDR2 as ANQGSEA. The ends were cut back, 5 bases at V and 8 bases at J, with 15 bases in the middle. In DNA form, the CDR3 reads TGCAGCGTTCCGGACACAGAGGGAGGCTACACCTTC. This gives the protein CSVPDTEGGYTF.

This clonotype has just a few counts. The conserved final phenylalanine or tryptophan is absent from the CDR3, which likely points to a read error. The chain is built from TRBV11-2 and TRBJ2-5, with 8 bases matching TRBD2. The end of the DNA is better explained by TRBJ2-7, so the J call may be wrong. Germline V gene data show CDR1 as SGHAT and CDR2 as FQNNGV. This CDR3 contains 15 residues. CDR3 protein: CASSLGTLAGYEQYL. DNA for the CDR3: TGTGCCAGCAGCTTAGGGACCCTAGCGGGCTACGAGCAGTACCTC.

CDR3 region: CATSRDPSTDTQYF. The CDR3 nucleotides read TGTGCCACCAGCAGAGACCCCAGCACAGATACGCAGTATTTT. This chain links TRBV15 with TRBJ2-3; D gene ambiguous. Trimming left V 0 bases short and J 0 bases short, with 4 bases between. CDR3 length: 14 amino acids. CDR1 is LNHNV, CDR2 YYDKDF, per germline (reference sequence).

This clonotype is a singleton in its sample. CDR3 nucleotides: TGTGCCAGCAGTCCGGGGCGGCGCGACAATGAGCAGTTCTTC. This sequence encodes CASSPGRRDNEQFF. V is TRBV28 and J is TRBJ2-1; D may match TRBD1 or TRBD2 (5 bases each). The CDR3 contains 14 residues. CDR1 is MDHEN and CDR2 is SYDVKM in the germline V gene. Trimming took 5 bases from V and 5 from J, leaving 13 bases between them.

The V and J genes are TRBV29-1 and TRBJ1-2; D might be TRBD1 (6 bases). The CDR3 runs 12 residues. Germline CDR1 and CDR2: SQVTM and ANQGSEA. Trimming shortened V by 7 bases and J by 4 bases, and 13 bases separated the two germline ends. In DNA, the CDR3 is TGCAGCGCAGGGACACAGTCCTATGGCTACACCTTC. Protein product: CSAGTQSYGYTF.

The chain couples TRBV9 to TRBJ1-4; D may be TRBD1 (6 bases). The V and J ends lost 3 bases and 4 bases respectively, with 13 bases between them. The germline CDR1 and CDR2 sequences are SGDLS and YYNGEE. This CDR3 contains 15 residues. This CDR3 reads CASSAGQSFNEKLFF. The CDR3 DNA sequence: TGTGCCAGCAGCGCCGGACAGTCTTTTAATGAAAAACTGTTTTTT.

V is TRBV6-2 or TRBV6-3 and J is TRBJ2-3; D possibly uses TRBD1 or TRBD2 (7 bases each). V lost 5 bases and J lost 0, with 18 bases in between. In germline, CDR1 is MNHEY, CDR2 SVGEGT. The CDR3 sequence is 17 residues long. This CDR3 is CASSQNGGTASTDTQYF. The CDR3 DNA reads as TGTGCCAGCAGTCAAAACGGGGGGACAGCTAGCACAGATACGCAGTATTTT.

This clonotype was observed a handful of times. The chain employs TRBV28 and TRBJ2-5; D is unclear. The CDR3 runs to 14 residues. V was pared by 1 base and J by 4 bases, with 10 bases between. The V gene's germline CDR1 is MDHEN and CDR2 SYDVKM. Written as DNA, the CDR3 is TGTGCCAGCAGTTTATTGCAAGGGCGAGAGACCCAGTACTTC. This sequence encodes CASSLLQGRETQYF.

This clonotype has just a few counts. The rearrangement joins TRBV20-1 to TRBJ2-7, with a tentative D call TRBD2 (6 bases). V was pared by 6 bases and J by 3 bases, with 15 bases between. Germline V CDR1 and CDR2: DFQATT, SNEGSKA (reference sequence). The CDR3 consists of 13 residues. The CDR3 region is CSARRAGGYEQYF. Here the CDR3 DNA reads TGCAGTGCCAGGAGGGCCGGGGGCTACGAGCAGTACTTC.

The V and J genes are TRBV7-2 and TRBJ2-7; 8 bases agree with TRBD2. This CDR3 has 17 amino acids. Trimming took 0 bases from V and 2 from J; bases not matched to a gene: 9. Looked up from germline, CDR1 is SGHTA and CDR2 is FQGNSA. In nucleotides, the CDR3 is TGTGCCAGCAGCTTAGCAGGCGGCGGACTAGCACCCTACGAGCAGTACTTC. Residues: CASSLAGGGLAPYEQYF.

This clonotype occurred a few times. The V gene is TRBV6-2 or TRBV6-3, the J gene TRBJ2-1; 7 bases match TRBD2. Germline V gene sequence: CDR1 MNHEY, CDR2 SVGEGT. Unmatched junction bases numbered 6, after V lost 11 bases and J lost 2 bases. The CDR3 runs to 13 residues. The CDR3: CAGAGSTYNEQFF. In DNA, the CDR3 is TGTGCCGGAGCGGGGTCCACCTACAATGAGCAGTTCTTC.

The V and J genes are TRBV15 and TRBJ2-1; no firm D call. Germline V gene data show CDR1 as LNHNV and CDR2 as YYDKDF (reference sequence). This CDR3 is built from 14 residues. V lost 1 base and J lost 6, with 10 bases in between. In nucleotides, the CDR3 is TGTGCCACCAGCAGAGGAATAGGCCCCAATGAGCAGTTCTTC. Translation: CATSRGIGPNEQFF.

This chain uses TRBV27 with TRBJ2-1; tentative D call: TRBD2 (6 bases). With the DNA end fitting TRBJ2-7 better, the J assignment may be wrong. The CDR3 sequence is 12 residues long. Per the germline V gene, CDR1 is MNHEY and CDR2 is SMNVEV (reference sequence). CDR3 DNA: TGTGCCAGCAGTTTACGGCGGGGCGAGCAGTACTTC. Encoded protein: CASSLRRGEQYF.

V gene TRBV3-1 combines with J gene TRBJ1-2; 12 bases are shared with TRBD1. In germline, CDR1 is LGHDT, CDR2 YNNKEL (reference sequence). The V segment lost 1 base and the J segment 9 bases; nucleotides outside the gene matches: 9. This CDR3 has 16 residues. In DNA, the CDR3 is TGTGCCAGCAGCCAAGCACTCCGGGACAGGGGGCCCAGCTACACCTTC. This encodes CASSQALRDRGPSYTF.

This clonotype showed up just a few times. The V call is TRBV20-1, the J call TRBJ2-1; D ambiguous. With 0 bases removed from V and 12 bases from J, the gap between germline ends came to 12 bases. In germline, CDR1 is DFQATT, CDR2 SNEGSKA (reference sequence). The CDR3 extends over 12 amino acids. CDR3: CSARDEGAPQFF. The CDR3 region has the DNA TGCAGTGCTAGAGATGAAGGAGCGCCGCAGTTCTTC.